This paragraph reports one T cell receptor (beta chain). Authors' processing steps: Cell counts per sample came from amplifying reference gene primers. The repertoire was sequenced with immunoSEQ multiplex PCR; TCRdb's copy has only in-frame clones and lacks some. That table gives V, J and clone size, and the DNA gave D and trimming. The sample lists hundreds of thousands of clones, 85% occurring once. The data belong to a study of blood T cell repertoires in COVID-19. The junction had 13 bases not matched to a gene; V was cut back by 5 bases and J by 2 bases. Germline V gives CDR1 SGHTA, CDR2 FQGNSA. The CDR3 is made up of 17 amino acids.

Sample: PBMCs or T cells enriched from blood (not recorded which). The TCR was taken from a woman in her forties or fifties who had recovered from COVID-19. J is TRBJ1-2 and V is TRBV7-2, with 8 nucleotides matching TRBD1. The CDR3 region has the DNA TGTGCCAGCAGCCTGAGGACAGGGTTTGAGAGAAACTATGGCTACACCTTC. Translated, it gives CASSLRTGFERNYGYTF. The full variable domain, in which reference TRBV7-2 and TRBJ1-2 provide the parts outside the CDR3, is GAGVSQSPSNKVTEKGKDVELRCDPISGHTALYWYRQSLGQGLEFLIYFQGNSAPDKSGLPSDRFSAERTGGSVSTLTIQRTQQEDSAVYLCASSLRTGFERNYGYTFGSGTRLTVV.